What follows are 28 T cell receptor beta chains derived from one specimen sequenced in a study of shared clonotypes between healthy human individuals. Assay: immunoSEQ multiplex PCR; the TCRdb copy retains only in-frame clones and omits some. Here the sample spans approximately 1.5 million clones, around 98% being singletons. The sequenced sample was naive CD4+ T cells sorted from blood. The subset here: CD45RA+ positively selected. The origin of the receptors is a man aged 25 to 45 in good health.

V is TRBV28 and J is TRBJ2-7; tentative D call: TRBD2 (6 bases). Trimming removed 5 bases at V and 0 bases at J, with 11 bases between. The germline CDR1 and CDR2 sequences are MDHEN and SYDVKM. The CDR3 has 14 amino acids. This chain's CDR3 is CASSPRGYSYEQYF. Here the CDR3 DNA reads TGTGCCAGCAGTCCCCGGGGGTACTCCTACGAGCAGTACTTC.

This clone was counted once. The CDR3 protein is CSVEDKFGYTF. CDR3 in DNA: TGCAGCGTTGAGGACAAATTCGGCTACACCTTC. The chain links TRBV29-1 to TRBJ1-2; TRBD1 might be the D (5 bases). The V gene lost 3 bases and the J gene lost 8 bases, with 10 bases spanning the gap. The CDR3 has 11 residues. Germline CDR1 is SQVTM and CDR2 is ANQGSEA.

The chain is built from TRBV5-4 and TRBJ2-6; D gene ambiguous. Germline V lookup: CDR1 SGHNT, CDR2 YYREEE (reference sequence). This CDR3 is 16 amino acids long. V was cut by 5 bases and J by 0 bases, with 12 bases left in between. The DNA for the CDR3 is TGTGCCAGCAGTTATATATCACGCTCTGGGGCCAACGTCCTGACTTTC. Encoded protein: CASSYISRSGANVLTF.

V gene TRBV7-2 combines with J gene TRBJ2-2; D gene uncertain. The V end was cut by 5 bases, the J end by 0 bases, with 10 bases between. In germline, CDR1 is SGHTA, CDR2 FQGNSA. This CDR3 contains 15 residues. The CDR3: CASSQAPANTGELFF. DNA for the CDR3: TGTGCCAGCAGCCAAGCCCCAGCGAACACCGGGGAGCTGTTTTTT.

This clone showed up just once. The chain uses TRBV19 and TRBJ1-1; D remains unclear. Germline V gives CDR1 LNHDA, CDR2 SQIVND (reference sequence). This CDR3 contains 13 residues. Trimming stripped 6 bases from V and 0 bases from J, with 8 bases between. The CDR3 nucleotides are TGTGCCAGTAGGGTTCAGTTGAACACTGAAGCTTTCTTT. It is translated as CASRVQLNTEAFF.

Of note for this clone: Other DNA variants within this sample encode the same CDR3. The chain recombines TRBV18 with TRBJ2-7; possible D gene TRBD2, 6 bases. Germline V lookup: CDR1 KGHSH, CDR2 LQKENI. Trimming took off 3 bases at V and 3 bases at J, with 9 bases between the two ends. CDR3 size: 13 residues. Here the CDR3 reads CASSPLGGYEQYF. The DNA of the CDR3 is TGTGCCAGCTCACCCCTGGGGGGCTACGAGCAGTACTTC.

The gene calls are TRBV28 and TRBJ2-7, with D unclear. Trimming pared 5 bases from V and 5 bases from J, leaving 10 bases between. This CDR3 is 12 amino acids long. From germline, CDR1 is MDHEN and CDR2 SYDVKM. CDR3 DNA: TGTGCCAGCAGTGGAAGGGCAGACGAGCAGTACTTC. Its translation is CASSGRADEQYF.

The chain links TRBV7-2 to TRBJ1-1; D is unresolved. Per germline, CDR1 SGHTA and CDR2 FQGNSA. The V end was cut by 3 bases, the J end by 1 base, with 9 bases between. The CDR3 is 14 amino acids. The CDR3 bases are TGTGCCAGCAGCTTTTCGGCGGGGAACACTGAAGCTTTCTTT. This codes for CASSFSAGNTEAFF.

The chain uses TRBV28 and TRBJ1-2; 9 nucleotides line up with TRBD1. Per the germline V gene, CDR1 is MDHEN and CDR2 is SYDVKM. With V trimmed by 8 bases and J by 7 bases, 8 bases remained unmatched. The CDR3 covers 13 residues. CDR3 sequence: CASGRDRERGYTF. Written as DNA, the CDR3 is TGTGCCAGCGGACGGGACAGGGAACGTGGCTACACCTTC.

The V gene is TRBV19, the J gene TRBJ2-3; 7 positions match TRBD2. This CDR3 comprises 14 residues. Per germline, CDR1 LNHDA and CDR2 SQIVND (reference sequence). Losses at the gene ends were 6 bases for V and 6 bases for J; bases not matched to a gene: 9. CDR3 DNA sequence: TGTGCCAGTAGCGACGCGGGAGTAGGTGATACGCAGTATTTT. Its protein product is CASSDAGVGDTQYF.

V usage is TRBV7-8 and J usage is TRBJ1-2; D is possibly TRBD1 (5 bases). Germline V gives CDR1 SGHVS, CDR2 FQNEAQ. V lost 5 bases and J 7 bases, leaving 17 bases between the germline ends. CDR3 length equals 14 residues. CDR3 sequence: CASSPIKNGAGYTF. The DNA of the CDR3 is TGTGCCAGCAGCCCGATAAAGAATGGGGCTGGCTACACCTTC.

The chain uses TRBV5-1 and TRBJ2-6, with 8 bases aligning to TRBD1. V lost 2 bases and J lost 0; bases outside the gene matches: 7. There are 18 residues in the CDR3. In germline, CDR1 is SGHRS, CDR2 YFSETQ. CDR3 protein: CASSFVTGVNSGANVLTF. As DNA, the CDR3 is TGCGCCAGCAGCTTTGTGACAGGGGTAAACTCTGGGGCCAACGTCCTGACTTTC.

A single count supports this clone. V usage is TRBV28 and J usage is TRBJ2-1, with D uncertain. Germline-derived CDR1 and CDR2 are MDHEN and SYDVKM. The CDR3 has 13 residues. Trimming shortened V by 6 bases and J by 2 bases, and 8 bases separated the two germline ends. CDR3 loop: CASSQDTYNEQFF. As DNA, the CDR3 is TGTGCCAGCAGCCAGGATACCTACAATGAGCAGTTCTTC.

In the case of this clone: This sample includes further DNA sequences coding for the same CDR3. The rearrangement uses TRBV5-1 and TRBJ1-1; no clear D gene. The V gene lost 1 base and the J gene lost 1 base, with 5 bases spanning the gap. Per germline, CDR1 SGHRS and CDR2 YFSETQ. The length of the CDR3 is 13 residues. The CDR3 coding sequence is TGCGCCAGCAGCTTGATTGCGAACACTGAAGCTTTCTTT. It is translated as CASSLIANTEAFF. Drawing the rest from reference TRBV5-1 and TRBJ1-1, the complete variable domain is KAGVTQTPRYLIKTRGQQVTLSCSPISGHRSVSWYQQTPGQGLQFLFEYFSETQRNKGNFPGRFSGRQFSNSRSEMNVSTLELGDSALYLCASSLIANTEAFFGQGTRLTVV.

V usage is TRBV28 and J usage is TRBJ1-4, with 10 bases aligning to TRBD1. This CDR3 region has 14 residues. The germline gives CDR1 MDHEN, CDR2 SYDVKM. Losses at the gene ends were 5 bases for V and 7 bases for J; bases not matched to a gene: 4. The CDR3 spells CASSDRDRGEKLFF. CDR3 nucleotides: TGTGCCAGCAGTGACCGGGACAGGGGTGAAAAACTGTTTTTT.

The chain links TRBV29-1 to TRBJ2-7; 7 bases match TRBD2. The CDR3 contains 17 residues. Germline V lookup: CDR1 SQVTM, CDR2 ANQGSEA. The trim removed 6 bases at V and 0 bases at J, leaving 17 bases unmatched. The CDR3 loop reads CSVLDPQSGVSSYEQYF. Written as DNA, the CDR3 is TGCAGCGTGCTCGATCCACAGAGCGGGGTAAGCTCCTACGAGCAGTACTTC.

The V call is TRBV7-2, the J call TRBJ2-5; D call uncertain. Germline V lookup: CDR1 SGHTA, CDR2 FQGNSA. The CDR3 runs 12 residues. Trimming pared 3 bases from V and 4 bases from J, leaving 6 bases between. The CDR3 bases are TGTGCCAGCAGCTTGGGGTTAGAGACCCAGTACTTC. Its protein is CASSLGLETQYF.

V is TRBV6-5 and J is TRBJ2-7; 13 bases align to TRBD2. This CDR3 contains 15 residues. The V segment lost 6 bases and the J segment 0 bases; nucleotides outside the gene matches: 2. Germline loops: CDR1 MNHEY, CDR2 SVGAGI. The CDR3 here is CASRRLAGGSYEQYF. The DNA for the CDR3 is TGTGCCAGCAGACGACTAGCGGGAGGCTCCTACGAGCAGTACTTC.

The genes are TRBV6-5 and TRBJ1-1, with 12 bases that match TRBD1. The CDR3 is 15 residues long. Trimming cost V 4 bases and J 5 bases; bases outside gene matches: 5. Germline V gene lookup returns CDR1 MNHEY and CDR2 SVGAGI. The DNA for the CDR3 is TGTGCCAGCAGTTGGGGGGACAGGGGGCTTACTGAAGCTTTCTTT. It yields the protein CASSWGDRGLTEAFF.

The chain combines TRBV18 with TRBJ1-1, with 8 positions matching TRBD1. The V segment lost 2 bases and the J segment 5 bases; nucleotides outside the gene matches: 7. The germline V gene encodes CDR1 KGHSH and CDR2 LQKENI. The CDR3 loop spans 15 amino acids. The CDR3 DNA sequence: TGTGCCAGCTCACCATCCGGCAGGGGGCGAACTGAAGCTTTCTTT. This sequence encodes CASSPSGRGRTEAFF.

This clone was seen a single time. The V call is TRBV5-4, the J call TRBJ2-1; tentatively, D is TRBD2 (6 bases). CDR1 and CDR2 (germline): SGHNT, YYREEE (reference sequence). Trimming removed 3 bases from V and 6 bases from J, with 16 bases in between. The CDR3 contains 15 residues. CDR3 nucleotides: TGTGCCAGCAGCTCCCGTCGGGACTCGACCAATGAGCAGTTCTTC. Amino acids: CASSSRRDSTNEQFF. The complete variable domain, with remaining parts taken from reference TRBV5-4 and TRBJ2-1, reads ETGVTQSPTHLIKTRGQQVTLRCSSQSGHNTVSWYQQALGQGPQFIFQYYREEENGRGNFPPRFSGLQFPNYSSELNVNALELDDSALYLCASSSRRDSTNEQFFGPGTRLTVL.

This chain joins TRBV4-1 and TRBJ1-6, with D possibly matching TRBD1 (6 bases). This CDR3 has 15 amino acids. The V gene lost 6 bases and the J gene lost 5 bases, with 14 bases spanning the gap. Germline CDR1 and CDR2: MGHRA and YSYEKL. The CDR3 nucleotides read TGCGCCAGCAGTCTAGGGGGACATAATAATTCACCCCTCCACTTT. Amino acids: CASSLGGHNNSPLHF.

This clone showed up just once. This chain uses TRBV13 with TRBJ2-7, with 8 bases matching TRBD1. V shed 6 bases, J shed 3 bases, and the junction held 7 bases outside the gene matches. Germline V CDR1 and CDR2: PRHDT, FYEKMQ (reference sequence). This CDR3 comprises 14 residues. CDR3 sequence reads: CASRAYRGSYEQYF. The CDR3 nucleotides are TGTGCCAGCAGGGCCTACAGGGGGAGCTACGAGCAGTACTTC.

The chain's CDR3 is CASTVSGGAGNTIYF. In DNA form, the CDR3 reads TGTGCCAGCACCGTGTCTGGGGGGGCTGGAAACACCATATATTTT. The chain recombines TRBV9 with TRBJ1-3, with D maybe TRBD1 (5 bases). This CDR3 contains 15 residues. Germline V gives CDR1 SGDLS, CDR2 YYNGEE. V shed 6 bases and J shed 2 bases, with 15 bases lying between them.

V is TRBV4-1 and J is TRBJ1-2; D call uncertain. This CDR3 contains 13 residues. The germline V gene encodes CDR1 MGHRA and CDR2 YSYEKL. V dropped 0 bases and J dropped 6 bases, with 8 bases sitting between them. This CDR3 is CASSQDLEDGYTF. The CDR3 bases are TGCGCCAGCAGCCAAGATTTGGAGGATGGCTACACCTTC.

The chain is built from TRBV29-1 and TRBJ2-1; maybe TRBD2 (6 bases). The V gene's germline CDR1 is SQVTM and CDR2 ANQGSEA. The ends were cut back, 5 bases at V and 0 bases at J, with 14 bases in the middle. The CDR3 length is 15 residues. The CDR3, as DNA: TGCAGCGTTAGACTAGGTCTCTCCTCCTACAATGAGCAGTTCTTC. It encodes CSVRLGLSSYNEQFF.

CDR3 nucleotide sequence: TGTGCCAGCAGCGCGGGACAGAACTATGGCTACACCTTC. This encodes CASSAGQNYGYTF. The gene calls are TRBV7-2 and TRBJ1-2, with 7 bases lining up with TRBD1. The germline gives CDR1 SGHTA, CDR2 FQGNSA. The CDR3 runs to 13 residues. The V gene end was trimmed by 5 bases and the J gene end by 2 bases; junction bases not matched to a gene: 2.

The chain combines TRBV27 with TRBJ2-3, with D possibly being TRBD1 or TRBD2 (5 bases each). CDR1 is MNHEY, CDR2 SMNVEV, per germline (reference sequence). CDR3 length: 13 amino acids. V was shortened by 6 bases and J by 3 bases, with 10 bases between the two germline ends. CDR3 in amino acids: CASSPWGTDTQYF. CDR3 DNA: TGTGCCAGCAGCCCATGGGGGACAGATACGCAGTATTTT.